This T cell receptor beta chain was recovered during a study of PD-1 blockade in classical Hodgkin lymphoma. Each patient's relapse followed autologous stem cell transplantation, and brentuximab vedotin exposure varied. The best responses consisted of complete response, partial response or progressive disease. This clone was seen once. Antigen unknown. CDR1 and CDR2 from the germline V gene are MDHEN and SYDVKM. Between the trimmed V and J ends, which lost 5 bases and 0 bases, there was a span of 14 bases. CDR3 size: 16 residues. General study results and limits: Whereas CD4+ TCR diversity had risen significantly by C4D1, CD8+ TCR diversity had not. TCR diversity at baseline was reported to be reduced in newly diagnosed patients relative to healthy donors. Baseline diversity was lower in partial responders and progressors than complete responders.

Data came from immunoSEQ multiplex PCR; TCRdb stores just in-frame clones and leaves some out. Among over 10,000 clones listed, around 90% were seen once. The sequence was collected from a human donor with classical Hodgkin lymphoma. The specimen comprised peripheral blood mononuclear cells (PBMCs), sampled at baseline. The V call is TRBV28, the J call TRBJ1-5; possibly TRBD1 for D (5 bases). CDR3 region: CASSPGGRDSNQPQHF. The CDR3 coding sequence is TGTGCCAGCAGTCCGGGGGGGAGGGATAGCAATCAGCCCCAGCATTTT.